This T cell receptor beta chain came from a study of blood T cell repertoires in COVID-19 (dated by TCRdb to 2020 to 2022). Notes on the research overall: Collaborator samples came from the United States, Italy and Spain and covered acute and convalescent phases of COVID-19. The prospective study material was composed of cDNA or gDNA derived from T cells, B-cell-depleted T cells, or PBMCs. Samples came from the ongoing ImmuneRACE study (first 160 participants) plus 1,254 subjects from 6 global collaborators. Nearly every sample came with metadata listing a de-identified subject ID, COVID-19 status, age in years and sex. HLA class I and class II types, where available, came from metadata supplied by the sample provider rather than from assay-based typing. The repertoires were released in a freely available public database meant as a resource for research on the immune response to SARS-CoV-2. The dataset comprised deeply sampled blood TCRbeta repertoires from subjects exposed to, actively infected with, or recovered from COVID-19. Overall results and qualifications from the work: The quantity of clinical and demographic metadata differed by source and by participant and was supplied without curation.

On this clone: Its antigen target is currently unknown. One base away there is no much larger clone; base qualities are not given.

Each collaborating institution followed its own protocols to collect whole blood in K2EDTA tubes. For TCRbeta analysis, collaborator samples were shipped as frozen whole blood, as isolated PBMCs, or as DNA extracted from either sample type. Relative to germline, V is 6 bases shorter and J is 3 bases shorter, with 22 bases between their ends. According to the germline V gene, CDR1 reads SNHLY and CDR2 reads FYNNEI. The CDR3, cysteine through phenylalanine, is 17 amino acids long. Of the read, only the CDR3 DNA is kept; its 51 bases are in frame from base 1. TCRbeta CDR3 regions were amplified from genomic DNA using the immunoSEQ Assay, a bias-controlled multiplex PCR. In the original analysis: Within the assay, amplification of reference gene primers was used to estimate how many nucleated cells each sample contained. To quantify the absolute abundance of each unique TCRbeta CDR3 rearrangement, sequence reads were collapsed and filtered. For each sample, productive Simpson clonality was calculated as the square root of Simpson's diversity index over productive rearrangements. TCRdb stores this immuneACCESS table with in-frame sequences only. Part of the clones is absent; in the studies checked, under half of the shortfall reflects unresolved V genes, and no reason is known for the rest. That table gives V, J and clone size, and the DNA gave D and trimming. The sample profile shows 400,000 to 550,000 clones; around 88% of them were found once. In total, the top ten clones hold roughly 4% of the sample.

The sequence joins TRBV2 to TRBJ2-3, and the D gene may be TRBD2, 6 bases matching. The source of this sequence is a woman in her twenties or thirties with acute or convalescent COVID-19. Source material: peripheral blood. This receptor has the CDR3 CASSLPVRGGGTDTQYF. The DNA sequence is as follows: TGTGCCAGCAGCCTCCCGGTGAGGGGAGGAGGGACAGATACGCAGTATTTT.